This entry lists 27 T cell receptor beta chains sequenced from one sample in a study of CD8 T cells in Susac syndrome (dated by TCRdb to about 2019). The library was prepared using the immunoSEQ multiplex PCR assay. RNA was extracted using the RNeasy kit, and roughly 0.45 to 1 ug of the RNA was reverse transcribed with random hexamers. TCRdb reprocessing: public reads trimmed at Q25 with fastp, clones called with MiXCR, in-frame beta chains kept. A single entry per CDR3 protein holds the most common genes and DNA from its merged rows. The sample table shows some 300,000 distinct CDR3 sequences, and approximately 85% are seen once. Of the sample, roughly 0.21% is held by the ten largest clones. The sequenced sample was CD8+ T cells from PBMCs. The source is a human donor with multiple sclerosis.

A few counts support this clonotype. The chain joins TRBV2 to TRBJ2-7, with TRBD2 as a possible D gene (5 bases). Germline loops: CDR1 SNHLY, CDR2 FYNNEI. Trimming cost V 6 bases and J 0 bases, with 15 bases left between them. This CDR3 has 15 residues. This CDR3 reads CASRTSLLASYEQYF. The CDR3 DNA sequence: TGTGCCAGCAGAACTAGTTTATTGGCCTCCTACGAGCAGTACTTC.

The J gene is TRBJ2-5, the V gene TRBV7-9, with D possibly TRBD2 on 5 matching bases. Germline CDR1 is SEHNR and CDR2 is FQNEAQ (reference sequence). With 3 bases removed from V and 1 base from J, the gap between germline ends came to 12 bases. The CDR3 contains 15 residues. CDR3 region: CASSLYGNAQETQYF. CDR3 coding DNA: TGTGCCAGCAGCTTGTACGGGAACGCCCAAGAGACCCAGTACTTC.

The V gene is TRBV20-1, the J gene TRBJ2-2, with a tentative D call TRBD2 (5 bases). Per the germline V gene, CDR1 is DFQATT and CDR2 is SNEGSKA (reference sequence). The CDR3 covers 14 residues. The CDR3 nucleotides read TGCAGGGAGACCTCGAGGGCCCGCACCGGGGAGCTGTTTTTT. Translating it yields CRETSRARTGELFF.

The CDR3 sequence: CASSISGAHSGANVLTF. DNA of the CDR3: TGTGCCAGCAGTATCTCAGGGGCCCACTCTGGGGCCAACGTCCTGACTTTC. This chain joins TRBV27 and TRBJ2-6, with a possible D match to TRBD1 (6 bases). The CDR3 has 17 residues. The V gene lost 5 bases and the J gene lost 0 bases, with 14 bases spanning the gap. The germline gives CDR1 MNHEY, CDR2 SMNVEV (reference sequence).

V usage is TRBV7-9 and J usage is TRBJ2-1; 10 bases are shared with TRBD1. V lost 3 bases to trimming and J lost 5 bases; unmatched junction nucleotides: 13. The germline CDR1 and CDR2 sequences are SEHNR and FQNEAQ (reference sequence). This CDR3 comprises 18 residues. The DNA of the CDR3 is TGTGCCAGCAGCTTCCTTGTGGGAACCGGGACAGGGGACAATGAGCAGTTCTTC. Translating gives CASSFLVGTGTGDNEQFF.

This chain joins TRBV28 and TRBJ2-7; 7 positions match TRBD1. Trimming took 1 base from V and 3 from J; bases not matched to a gene: 3. Germline V gene lookup returns CDR1 MDHEN and CDR2 SYDVKM. This CDR3 has 14 residues. CDR3 sequence: CASSLLGGYYEQYF. The CDR3 coding sequence is TGTGCCAGCAGTTTATTAGGGGGCTACTACGAGCAGTACTTC.

V and J are TRBV2 and TRBJ2-3; perhaps D is TRBD1 or TRBD2 (5 bases each). Germline CDR1 and CDR2: SNHLY and FYNNEI. The length of the CDR3 is 19 residues. The ends were cut back, 7 bases at V and 1 base at J, with 27 bases in the middle. CDR3 region: CASTNRLLAGDSRTDTQYF. DNA of the CDR3: TGTGCCAGCACCAACAGATTGTTGGCGGGCGACAGCCGCACAGATACGCAGTATTTT.

This rearrangement joins TRBV2 to TRBJ2-7; 7 bases are shared with TRBD2. The ends lost 9 bases at V and 1 base at J; junction bases unmatched: 24. The CDR3 totals 19 residues. Germline lookup yields CDR1 SNHLY and CDR2 FYNNEI. The CDR3 DNA reads as TGTGCCAGAGCGTCCGCCGGGGTAGGGGCTAGCGGTTCGTCCTACGAGCAGTACTTC. This translates into CARASAGVGASGSSYEQYF.

The V and J genes are TRBV6-2 or TRBV6-3 and TRBJ2-2; D gene ambiguous. V shed 6 bases and J shed 5 bases, with 10 bases lying between them. The CDR3 is 13 residues long. Germline CDR1 MNHEY, CDR2 SVGEGT. This chain's CDR3 is CASSSWRTGELFF. The CDR3 DNA follows: TGTGCCAGCAGCTCGTGGCGGACCGGGGAGCTGTTTTTT.

The chain carries TRBV7-9 and TRBJ2-7; D possibly corresponds to TRBD2 (5 bases). This CDR3 region has 13 residues. Germline V CDR1 and CDR2: SEHNR, FQNEAQ (reference sequence). V was clipped by 3 bases and J by 5 bases, with 11 bases between them. The DNA of the CDR3 is TGTGCCAGCAGCTTTATATCGGGAAACGAGCAGTACTTC. This encodes CASSFISGNEQYF.

The table lists this clonotype with a few counts. The chain recombines TRBV4-3 with TRBJ2-2, with 11 bases identical to TRBD2. With V trimmed by 1 base and J by 6 bases, 10 bases remained unmatched. The CDR3 consists of 18 residues. Germline CDR1 LGHNA, CDR2 YSLEER. This chain's CDR3 is CASSQGGVAGGPAGELFF. CDR3 in DNA: TGCGCCAGCAGCCAAGGGGGAGTAGCGGGAGGGCCGGCCGGGGAGCTGTTTTTT.

The chain combines TRBV7-6 with TRBJ2-7, with unresolved D. The CDR3 totals 15 residues. Germline V gene lookup returns CDR1 SGHVS and CDR2 FNYEAQ. V lost 1 base and J lost 2, with 12 bases in between. The CDR3 nucleotides read TGTGCCAGCAGCTTAGGGCGGTCTAACGCCTACGAGCAGTACTTC. Protein product: CASSLGRSNAYEQYF. The entire variable domain, with the rest obtained from reference TRBV7-6 and TRBJ2-7, is as follows: GAGVSQSPRYKVTKRGQDVALRCDPISGHVSLYWYRQALGQGPEFLTYFNYEAQQDKSGLPNDRFSAERPEGSISTLTIQRTEQRDSAMYRCASSLGRSNAYEQYFGPGTRLTVT.

This chain connects TRBV28 to TRBJ2-1; perhaps TRBD2 as D (5 bases). This CDR3 is built from 14 residues. Trimming removed 8 bases from V and 0 bases from J, with 11 bases in between. Germline V CDR1 and CDR2: MDHEN, SYDVKM. The CDR3: CASRGIPSYNEQFF. The DNA of the CDR3 is TGTGCCAGCCGAGGGATTCCCTCCTACAATGAGCAGTTCTTC.

The V and J genes are TRBV19 and TRBJ1-1; D remains unclear. Germline CDR1 and CDR2: LNHDA and SQIVND (reference sequence). V was trimmed by 3 bases and J by 0 bases, leaving 11 bases between them. This CDR3 is built from 15 residues. The CDR3 spells CASSIFLAVNTEAFF. The CDR3 DNA is TGTGCCAGTAGTATCTTCCTGGCGGTGAACACTGAAGCTTTCTTT.

The chain couples TRBV6-2 or TRBV6-3 to TRBJ2-2; D gene ambiguous. V was cut by 4 bases and J by 1 base, with 7 bases left in between. The CDR3 consists of 14 residues. Germline V gives CDR1 MNHEY, CDR2 SVGEGT. The DNA for the CDR3 is TGTGCCAGCAGTTTGACTGTGAACACCGGGGAGCTGTTTTTT. Amino acids: CASSLTVNTGELFF.

The gene calls are TRBV5-4 and TRBJ2-7, with D tentatively TRBD1 (5 bases). V gave up 2 bases and J gave up 5 bases, with 14 bases separating them. CDR1 and CDR2 from the germline V gene are SGHNT and YYREEE (reference sequence). The CDR3 runs 14 residues. In nucleotides, the CDR3 is TGTGCCAGCAGCTTCGTCCCAGGGATCCACGAGCAGTACTTC. Amino acid sequence: CASSFVPGIHEQYF.

The sample holds one count of this clonotype. V usage is TRBV12-3 or TRBV12-4 and J usage is TRBJ1-5; D is ambiguous. This CDR3 has 12 residues. V lost 3 bases and J 6 bases, leaving 6 bases between the germline ends. The CDR3 DNA reads as TGTGCCAGCAGTTTTTACCCTCAGCCCCAGCATTTT. Amino acid sequence: CASSFYPQPQHF.

This chain links TRBV25-1 with TRBJ2-3; TRBD2 might be the D (5 bases). Germline assignment: CDR1 MGHDK and CDR2 SYGVNS. Trimming stripped 0 bases from V and 3 bases from J, with 13 bases between. This CDR3 region has 16 residues. This chain's CDR3 is CASSEYSGSGTDTQYF. Here the CDR3 DNA reads TGTGCCAGCAGTGAATACTCGGGTTCGGGGACAGATACGCAGTATTTT. The full variable domain, with the rest looked up from reference TRBV25-1 and TRBJ2-3, is EADIYQTPRYLVIGTGKKITLECSQTMGHDKMYWYQQDPGMELHLIHYSYGVNSTEKGDLSSESTVSRIRTEHFPLTLESARPSHTSQYLCASSEYSGSGTDTQYFGPGTRLTVL.

The chain links TRBV5-1 to TRBJ2-2, with 7 bases that match TRBD1. This CDR3 is 17 amino acids long. The junction had 9 bases not matched to a gene; V was cut back by 4 bases and J by 0 bases. Looked up from germline, CDR1 is SGHRS and CDR2 is YFSETQ. This CDR3 reads CASSLDTGTANTGELFF. CDR3 nucleotides: TGCGCCAGCAGCCTGGATACCGGGACAGCGAACACCGGGGAGCTGTTTTTT.

J is TRBJ2-1 and V is TRBV7-2, with a tentative D call TRBD2 (6 bases). The V end lost 5 bases, the J end lost 8 bases, and 28 bases lay between the germline ends. CDR3 size: 18 residues. Germline V gene lookup returns CDR1 SGHTA and CDR2 FQGNSA. The CDR3 nucleotides are TGTGCCAGCAGCAAGACTAGTATCCCATACGTGATCGGACATGAGCAGTTCTTC. Its protein product is CASSKTSIPYVIGHEQFF. The complete variable domain, with remaining parts taken from reference TRBV7-2 and TRBJ2-1, reads GAGVSQSPSNKVTEKGKDVELRCDPISGHTALYWYRQSLGQGLEFLIYFQGNSAPDKSGLPSDRFSAERTGGSVSTLTIQRTQQEDSAVYLCASSKTSIPYVIGHEQFFGPGTRLTVL.

The chain links TRBV7-8 to TRBJ2-3; possible D gene TRBD2, 7 bases. The germline CDR1 and CDR2 sequences are SGHVS and FQNEAQ. The V and J ends lost 5 bases and 8 bases respectively, with 23 bases between them. The length of the CDR3 is 16 residues. The CDR3 reads CASSPEGGLGTSTQYF. CDR3 nucleotide sequence: TGTGCCAGCAGCCCCGAGGGGGGGTTGGGCACAAGTACGCAGTATTTT.

This rearrangement joins TRBV6-5 to TRBJ2-1; 9 bases line up with TRBD1. There are 15 residues in the CDR3. Germline V gene data show CDR1 as MNHEY and CDR2 as SVGAGI. V shed 2 bases, J shed 6 bases, and the junction held 5 bases outside the gene matches. CDR3 protein: CASSYTGTGSNEQFF. CDR3 coding DNA: TGTGCCAGCAGTTACACCGGGACAGGGTCCAATGAGCAGTTCTTC.

The V and J genes are TRBV19 and TRBJ2-7; D remains ambiguous. The CDR3 is 15 amino acids. Germline CDR1 LNHDA, CDR2 SQIVND (reference sequence). Trimming shortened V by 1 base and J by 7 bases, and 17 bases separated the two germline ends. CDR3 protein: CASSIVPSDGSEQYF. The CDR3 bases are TGTGCCAGTAGTATAGTCCCCTCGGACGGCTCGGAGCAGTACTTC.

This clonotype showed up just a few times. A read error may account for a junction end that differs from germline. This chain links TRBV6-1 with TRBJ2-3; D possibly corresponds to TRBD1 (6 bases). This CDR3 spans 15 amino acids. The germline gives CDR1 MNHNS, CDR2 SASEGT. CDR3 region: CVSRGPYLNTDTQYF. For the CDR3, the DNA is TGTGTCAGCAGGGGACCGTACTTGAATACAGATACGCAGTATTTT.

There are a few counts of this clonotype. Compared with germline, one end of the junction differs, possibly owing to a read error. The V call is TRBV4-3, the J call TRBJ1-1, with 7 bases lining up with TRBD1. Germline V gene sequence: CDR1 LGHNA, CDR2 YSLEER. The CDR3 loop spans 13 amino acids. CDR3 region: CASSHTGTADAFF. The CDR3 coding sequence is TGCGCCAGCAGCCACACCGGGACAGCTGACGCTTTCTTT.

The chain employs TRBV28 and TRBJ1-2, with 8 positions matching TRBD1. V lost 5 bases to trimming and J lost 6 bases; unmatched junction nucleotides: 5. The CDR3 is 13 residues long. Germline CDR1 MDHEN, CDR2 SYDVKM. As DNA, the CDR3 is TGTGCCAGCAGTCGGACAGGGAGGGATGGCTACACCTTC. Residues: CASSRTGRDGYTF.

A single count supports this clonotype. The V gene is TRBV6-2 or TRBV6-3, the J gene TRBJ2-1; D ambiguous. Germline values: CDR1 MNHEY, CDR2 SVGEGT. The CDR3 extends over 12 amino acids. V dropped 2 bases and J dropped 9 bases, with 8 bases sitting between them. In DNA, the CDR3 is TGTGCCAGCAGTTACCCCAGCAGTGAGCAGTTCTTC. Its protein is CASSYPSSEQFF.